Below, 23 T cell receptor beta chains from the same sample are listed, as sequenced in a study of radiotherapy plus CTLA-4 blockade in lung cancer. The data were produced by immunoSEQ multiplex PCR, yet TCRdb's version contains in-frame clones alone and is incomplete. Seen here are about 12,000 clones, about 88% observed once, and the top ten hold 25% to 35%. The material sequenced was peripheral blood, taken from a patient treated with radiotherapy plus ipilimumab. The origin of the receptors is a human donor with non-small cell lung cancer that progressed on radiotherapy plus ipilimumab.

CDR3 DNA sequence: TGCGCCAGCAGCTTGAGGACAGGGGTTGGAAACACCATATATTTT. Translation gives CASSLRTGVGNTIYF. V is TRBV5-1 and J is TRBJ1-3; 9 bases fit TRBD1. The V and J ends lost 1 base and 3 bases, in that order; junction bases with no gene match: 2. The CDR3 runs to 15 residues. The germline gives CDR1 SGHRS, CDR2 YFSETQ.

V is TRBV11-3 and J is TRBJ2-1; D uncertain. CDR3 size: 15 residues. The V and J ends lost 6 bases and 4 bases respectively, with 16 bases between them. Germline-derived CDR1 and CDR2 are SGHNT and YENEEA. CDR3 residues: CASSPTEPPYNEQFF. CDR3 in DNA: TGTGCCAGCAGTCCTACAGAGCCCCCTTACAATGAGCAGTTCTTC.

Here the CDR3 reads CASSHRDSESTEAFF. The CDR3 nucleotides read TGTGCCAGCTCACACAGGGACAGCGAGAGCACTGAAGCTTTCTTT. V gene TRBV18 combines with J gene TRBJ1-1; TRBD1 agrees at 7 bases. Germline CDR1 and CDR2: KGHSH and LQKENI. This CDR3 is built from 15 residues. The V and J ends lost 4 bases and 4 bases, in that order; junction bases with no gene match: 9. Based on the CDR3 plus reference TRBV18 and TRBJ1-1, the full variable domain is NAGVMQNPRHLVRRRGQEARLRCSPMKGHSHVYWYRQLPEEGLKFMVYLQKENIIDESGMPKERFSAEFPKEGPSILRIQQVVRGDSAAYFCASSHRDSESTEAFFGQGTRLTVV.

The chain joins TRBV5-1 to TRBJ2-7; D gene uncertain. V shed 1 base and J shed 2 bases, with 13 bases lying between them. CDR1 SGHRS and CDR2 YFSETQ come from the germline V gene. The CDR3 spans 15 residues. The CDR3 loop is CASSLLGVNPYEQYF. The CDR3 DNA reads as TGCGCCAGCAGCTTGCTGGGCGTAAACCCCTACGAGCAGTACTTC.

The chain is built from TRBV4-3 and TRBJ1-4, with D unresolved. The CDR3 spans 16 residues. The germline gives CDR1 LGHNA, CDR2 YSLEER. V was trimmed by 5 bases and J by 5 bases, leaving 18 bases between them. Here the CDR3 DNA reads TGCGCCAGCAGCTTCGGAGGGAACCACCAAAATGAAAAACTGTTTTTT. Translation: CASSFGGNHQNEKLFF.

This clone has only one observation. The CDR3 is CASSVTGSDQPQHF. CDR3 DNA: TGTGCCAGCAGCGTAACAGGGAGCGATCAGCCCCAGCATTTT. V and J are TRBV7-9 and TRBJ1-5; D may be TRBD1 (6 bases). The CDR3 runs 14 residues. The V end lost 5 bases, the J end lost 5 bases, and 13 bases lay between the germline ends. Germline CDR1 and CDR2: SEHNR and FQNEAQ (reference sequence).

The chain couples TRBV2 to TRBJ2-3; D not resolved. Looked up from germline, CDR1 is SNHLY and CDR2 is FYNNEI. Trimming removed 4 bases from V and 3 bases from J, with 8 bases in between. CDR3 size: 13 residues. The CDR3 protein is CASSGQATDTQYF. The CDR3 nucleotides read TGTGCCAGCAGTGGGCAGGCGACAGATACGCAGTATTTT. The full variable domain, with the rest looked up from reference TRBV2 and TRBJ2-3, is EPEVTQTPSHQVTQMGQEVILRCVPISNHLYFYWYRQILGQKVEFLVSFYNNEISEKSEIFDDQFSVERPDGSNFTLKIRSTKLEDSAMYFCASSGQATDTQYFGPGTRLTVL.

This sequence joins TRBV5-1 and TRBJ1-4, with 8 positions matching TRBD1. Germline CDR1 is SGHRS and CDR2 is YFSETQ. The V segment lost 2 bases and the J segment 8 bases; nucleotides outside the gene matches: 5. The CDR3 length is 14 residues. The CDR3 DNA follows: TGCGCCAGCAGCTTAGACAGGGGAAACGAAAAACTGTTTTTT. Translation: CASSLDRGNEKLFF.

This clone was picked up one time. The CDR3 nucleotides are TGTGCCAGCAGTGAAGCAGGTCGTAGCAATCAGCCCCAGCATTTT. It specifies CASSEAGRSNQPQHF. The rearrangement links TRBV6-1 to TRBJ1-5; D gene unclear. From germline, CDR1 is MNHNS and CDR2 SASEGT. Between the trimmed V and J ends, which lost 0 bases and 0 bases, there was a span of 6 bases. The CDR3 length is 15 residues.

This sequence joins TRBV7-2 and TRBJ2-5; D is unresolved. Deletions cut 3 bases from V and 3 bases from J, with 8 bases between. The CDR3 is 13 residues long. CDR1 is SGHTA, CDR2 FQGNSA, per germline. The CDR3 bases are TGTGCCAGCAGCTTGGGGATGAAAGAGACCCAGTACTTC. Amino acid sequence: CASSLGMKETQYF.

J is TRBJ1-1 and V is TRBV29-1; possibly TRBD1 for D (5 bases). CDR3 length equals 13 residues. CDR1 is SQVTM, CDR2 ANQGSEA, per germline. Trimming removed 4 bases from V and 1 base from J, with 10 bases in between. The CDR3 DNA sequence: TGCAGCGTTGGCCACACAGGGAACACTGAAGCTTTCTTT. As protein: CSVGHTGNTEAFF.

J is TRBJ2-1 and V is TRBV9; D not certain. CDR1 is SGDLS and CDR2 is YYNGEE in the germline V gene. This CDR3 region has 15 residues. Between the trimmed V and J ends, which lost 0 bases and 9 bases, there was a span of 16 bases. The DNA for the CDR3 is TGTGCCAGCAGCGTAGCTGATGGGGAAGGGCCTGAGCAGTTCTTC. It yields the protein CASSVADGEGPEQFF.

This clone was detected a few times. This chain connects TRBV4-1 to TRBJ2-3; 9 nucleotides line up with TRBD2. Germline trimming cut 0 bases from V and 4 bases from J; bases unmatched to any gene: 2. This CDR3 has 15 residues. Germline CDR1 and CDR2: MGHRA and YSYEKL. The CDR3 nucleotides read TGCGCCAGCAGCCAAGAAGAGCGGGGGGCAGATACGCAGTATTTT. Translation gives CASSQEERGADTQYF.

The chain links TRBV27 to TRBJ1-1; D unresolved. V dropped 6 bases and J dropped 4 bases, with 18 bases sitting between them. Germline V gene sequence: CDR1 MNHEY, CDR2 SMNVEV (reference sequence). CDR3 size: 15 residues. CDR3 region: CASSSLASLGTEAFF. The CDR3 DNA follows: TGTGCCAGCAGCTCCCTCGCCTCCCTCGGCACTGAAGCTTTCTTT.

The CDR3 DNA sequence: TGTGCTAGTGGTTTGACTAGCACAGATACGCAGTATTTT. Amino acids: CASGLTSTDTQYF. The rearrangement uses TRBV12-5 and TRBJ2-3; no clear D gene. V lost 2 bases and J 0 bases, leaving 3 bases between the germline ends. This CDR3 is built from 13 residues. CDR1 LGHNT and CDR2 FRNRAP come from the germline V gene.

The CDR3 DNA reads as TGTGCCAGCAGCGTAGCTCAGGGACTCTACAATGAGCAGTTCTTC. Encoded protein: CASSVAQGLYNEQFF. This chain uses TRBV9 with TRBJ2-1, with a tentative D call TRBD2 (6 bases). This CDR3 spans 15 amino acids. The V gene lost 0 bases and the J gene lost 3 bases, with 10 bases spanning the gap. CDR1 is SGDLS, CDR2 YYNGEE, per germline.

The CDR3 coding sequence is TGTGCCAGCAGTGAAGCGACCAGGGGGGAAGGCTACACCTTC. Its translation is CASSEATRGEGYTF. The chain couples TRBV6-1 to TRBJ1-2, with 7 nucleotides matching TRBD1. V dropped 0 bases and J dropped 8; count of bases not matched to a gene: 6. The germline V gene has CDR1 MNHNS and CDR2 SASEGT. The CDR3 is made up of 14 amino acids.

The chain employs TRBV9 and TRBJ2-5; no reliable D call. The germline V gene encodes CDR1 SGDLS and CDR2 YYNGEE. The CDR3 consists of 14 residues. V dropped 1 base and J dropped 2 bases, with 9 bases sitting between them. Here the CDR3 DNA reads TGTGCCAGCAGCGTAAGCCACAGACAAGAGACCCAGTACTTC. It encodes CASSVSHRQETQYF.

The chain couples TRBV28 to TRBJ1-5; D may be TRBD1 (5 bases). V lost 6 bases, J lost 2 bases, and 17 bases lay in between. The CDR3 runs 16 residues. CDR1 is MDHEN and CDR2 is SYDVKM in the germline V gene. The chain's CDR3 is CASRDRGGSGNQPQHF. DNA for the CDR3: TGTGCCAGCAGGGATCGGGGGGGGTCGGGCAATCAGCCCCAGCATTTT. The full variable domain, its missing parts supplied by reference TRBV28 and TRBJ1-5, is DVKVTQSSRYLVKRTGEKVFLECVQDMDHENMFWYRQDPGLGLRLIYFSYDVKMKEKGDIPEGYSVSREKKERFSLILESASTNQTSMYLCASRDRGGSGNQPQHFGDGTRLSIL.

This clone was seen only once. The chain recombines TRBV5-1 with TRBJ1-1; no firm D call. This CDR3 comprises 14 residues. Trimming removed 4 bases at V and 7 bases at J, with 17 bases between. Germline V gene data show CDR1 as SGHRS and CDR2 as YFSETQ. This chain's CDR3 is CASSLDATGGEAFF. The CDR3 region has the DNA TGCGCCAGCAGCCTGGATGCGACGGGCGGTGAAGCTTTCTTT.

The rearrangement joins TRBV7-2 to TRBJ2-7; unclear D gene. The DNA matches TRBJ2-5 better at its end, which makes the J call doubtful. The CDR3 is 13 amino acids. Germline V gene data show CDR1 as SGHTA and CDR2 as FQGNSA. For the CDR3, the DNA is TGTGCCAGCAGCTTGGGGATGAAAGAGACCCAGTACTTC. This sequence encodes CASSLGMKETQYF.

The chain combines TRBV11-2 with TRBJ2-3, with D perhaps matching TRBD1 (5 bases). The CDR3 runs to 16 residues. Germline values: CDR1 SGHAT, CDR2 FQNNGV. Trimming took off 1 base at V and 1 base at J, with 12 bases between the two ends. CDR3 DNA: TGTGCCAGCAGCTTAGCCAAGGGGTGGGGCACAGATACGCAGTATTTT. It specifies CASSLAKGWGTDTQYF.

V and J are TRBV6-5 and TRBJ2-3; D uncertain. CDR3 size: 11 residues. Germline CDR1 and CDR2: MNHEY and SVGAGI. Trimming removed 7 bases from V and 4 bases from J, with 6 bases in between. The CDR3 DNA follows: TGTGCCAGCATTCATGCAGATACGCAGTATTTT. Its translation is CASIHADTQYF.